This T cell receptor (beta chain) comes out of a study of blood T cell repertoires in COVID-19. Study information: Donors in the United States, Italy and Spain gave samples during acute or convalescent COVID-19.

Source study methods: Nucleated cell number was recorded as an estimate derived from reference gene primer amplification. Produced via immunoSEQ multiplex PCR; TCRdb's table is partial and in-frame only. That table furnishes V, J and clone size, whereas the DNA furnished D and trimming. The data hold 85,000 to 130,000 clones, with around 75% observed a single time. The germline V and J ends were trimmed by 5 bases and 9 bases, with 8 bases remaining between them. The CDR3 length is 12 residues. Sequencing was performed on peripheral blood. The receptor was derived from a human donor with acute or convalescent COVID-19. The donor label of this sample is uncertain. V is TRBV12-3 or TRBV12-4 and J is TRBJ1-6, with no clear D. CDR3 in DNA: TGTGCCAGCAGTCCATTTCCTTCACCCCTCCACTTT. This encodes CASSPFPSPLHF.